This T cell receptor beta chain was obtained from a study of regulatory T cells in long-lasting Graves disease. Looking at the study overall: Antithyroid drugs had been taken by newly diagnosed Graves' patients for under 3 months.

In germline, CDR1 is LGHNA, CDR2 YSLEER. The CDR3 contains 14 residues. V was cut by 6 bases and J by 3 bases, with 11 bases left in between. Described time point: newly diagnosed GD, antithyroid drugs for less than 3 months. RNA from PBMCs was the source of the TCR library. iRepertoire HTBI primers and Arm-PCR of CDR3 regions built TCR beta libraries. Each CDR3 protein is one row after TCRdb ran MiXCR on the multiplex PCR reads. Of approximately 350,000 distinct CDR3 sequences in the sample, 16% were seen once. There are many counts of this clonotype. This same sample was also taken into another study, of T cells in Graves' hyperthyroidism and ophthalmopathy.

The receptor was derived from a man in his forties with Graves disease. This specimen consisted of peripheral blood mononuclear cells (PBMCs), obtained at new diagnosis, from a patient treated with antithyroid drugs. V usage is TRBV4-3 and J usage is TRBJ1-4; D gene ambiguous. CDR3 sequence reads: CASSRTGSNEKLFF. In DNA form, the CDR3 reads TGCGCCAGCAGTCGAACCGGATCTAATGAAAAACTGTTTTTT.